The clone carrying this TCR beta chain has more than one count but fewer than ten. The CDR3 runs 15 residues. V gave up 1 base and J gave up 5 bases, with 13 bases separating them. Per germline, CDR1 SGHTA and CDR2 FQGNSA. These data come from a study of T cells in Graves' hyperthyroidism and ophthalmopathy. TCR beta CDR3 regions were amplified from RNA transcripts. The primer set for the first-round RT-PCR of the TCR CDR3 was HTBI. Via MiXCR, TCRdb re-called the multiplex PCR reads, giving one row per CDR3 protein. The profile covers approximately 610,000 distinct CDR3 sequences, with roughly 17% appearing a single time and 15% to 20% taken by the ten largest.

The genes are TRBV7-2 and TRBJ2-3, with D possibly being TRBD1 or TRBD2 (6 bases each). The source is a woman in her late teens or twenties with Graves' hyperthyroidism. Sequencing was carried out using blood. CDR3 in DNA: TGTGCCAGCAGCTTAGGCCTAGGGGGAGGAGATACGCAGTATTTT. Translated, it gives CASSLGLGGGDTQYF.